The rows below give T cell receptor beta chains drawn from one sample of a study of Ad26.COV2.S vaccination and SARS-CoV-2 variants. Clones were sequenced by immunoSEQ multiplex PCR, and TCRdb holds only the in-frame ones, with some missing. The sample includes some 460,000 clones, roughly 87% of them seen just once. The starting material was peripheral blood, obtained in a trial of Ad26.COV2.S vaccine versus placebo. The receptors come from a person aged 18-65 years who received the Ad26.COV2.S COVID-19 vaccine or a placebo. The CDR3 runs from the conserved cysteine through the conserved F or W. A D gene is named only where the DNA matches it firmly. A clone size is listed for some rows: how often the clone was seen (once, few, many), or a class if it is expanded.

j_gene	d_gene	v_gene	abundance	CDR3aa	CDR3nt
TRBJ2-2	-	TRBV12-2	-	CARVPPGELFF	TGTGCAAGGGTCCCTCCCGGGGAGCTGTTTTTT
TRBJ1-3	-	TRBV30	-	CAWRVGGSSGNTIYF	TGTGCCTGGAGGGTAGGCGGGAGCTCTGGAAACACCATATATTTT
TRBJ1-2	-	TRBV14	-	CASSPIPFIGYTF	TGTGCCAGCAGCCCGATACCTTTCATCGGCTACACCTTC
TRBJ1-4	-	TRBV5-4	few	CASSFGGAGEKLFF	TGTGCCAGCAGCTTCGGAGGGGCGGGTGAAAAACTGTTTTTT
TRBJ2-1	-	TRBV5-4	-	CASSTDWNSAYNEQFF	TGTGCCAGCAGCACCGATTGGAATAGCGCCTACAATGAGCAGTTCTTC
TRBJ2-2	-	TRBV29-1	once	CSAKGGEYDTGELFF	TGCAGCGCGAAAGGGGGGGAGTATGACACCGGGGAGCTGTTTTTT
TRBJ1-1	-	TRBV5-1	-	CASSSAQGQNTEAFF	TGCGCCAGCAGCTCCGCACAGGGTCAGAACACTGAAGCTTTCTTT
TRBJ2-2	-	TRBV5-4	-	CASSLFGALNTGELFF	TGTGCCAGCAGCTTATTTGGGGCCCTGAACACCGGGGAGCTGTTTTTT
TRBJ1-5	-	TRBV2	few	CASSAQGYQPQHF	TGTGCCAGCAGTGCACAGGGATATCAGCCCCAGCATTTT
TRBJ2-3	TRBD2	TRBV7-9	-	CASSLAGTGGDTQYF	TGTGCCAGCAGCTTAGCGGGGACGGGAGGGGATACGCAGTATTTT
TRBJ1-1	TRBD1	TRBV3-1/TRBV3-2	-	CASSHGQGLVAEAFF	TGTGCCAGCAGCCACGGACAGGGTTTAGTCGCTGAAGCTTTCTTT
TRBJ1-4	TRBD1	TRBV6-5	-	CASCDGTGRERLFF	TGTGCCAGCTGCGACGGGACAGGGCGTGAGAGGCTGTTTTTT
TRBJ1-4	TRBD1	TRBV4-3	-	CASSQDPGQVYEKLFF	TGCGCCAGCAGCCAAGATCCGGGACAGGTTTATGAAAAACTGTTTTTT
TRBJ2-7	TRBD1	TRBV30	-	CAWSVSGWGQGTRYEQYF	TGTGCCTGGAGTGTCTCAGGGTGGGGACAGGGAACGCGGTACGAGCAGTACTTC
TRBJ2-7	-	TRBV28	-	CASSSGAASGTYEQYF	TGTGCCAGCAGTTCAGGGGCGGCTAGCGGTACCTACGAGCAGTACTTC
TRBJ2-3	TRBD1	TRBV19	-	CASRLGQNTDTQYF	TGTGCCAGTAGGTTGGGACAGAACACAGATACGCAGTATTTT
TRBJ1-1	-	TRBV6-2/TRBV6-3	-	CASSRAAWSVAFF	TGTGCCAGCAGTCGGGCCGCGTGGTCTGTAGCTTTCTTT
TRBJ2-1	-	TRBV5-5	-	CASSLDSWGNEQFF	TGTGCCAGCAGCTTGGACTCTTGGGGGAATGAGCAGTTCTTC
TRBJ2-2	-	TRBV9	-	CASSVVSRGGPGELFF	TGTGCCAGCAGCGTAGTTTCCCGAGGGGGGCCCGGGGAGCTGTTTTTT
TRBJ1-2	TRBD1	TRBV19	once	CASRNRGGYGYTF	TGTGCCAGTAGAAACAGGGGAGGCTATGGCTACACCTTC
TRBJ1-2	-	TRBV9	-	CASSVNNRASGYTF	TGTGCCAGCAGCGTAAACAACAGGGCCAGTGGCTACACCTTC
TRBJ2-1	TRBD2	TRBV20-1	-	CSASPPGGANYNEQFF	TGCAGTGCTAGTCCGCCCGGGGGGGCCAACTACAATGAGCAGTTCTTC
TRBJ1-1	-	TRBV30	-	CAWSVGLPEAFF	TGTGCCTGGAGTGTAGGTCTCCCTGAAGCTTTCTTT
TRBJ1-2	-	TRBV7-3	-	CASSPGQGYGYTF	TGTGCCAGCAGCCCGGGACAAGGCTATGGCTACACCTTC
TRBJ2-1	TRBD2	TRBV6-6	-	CASSRGTSGGLPYNEQFF	TGTGCCAGCAGTCGCGGGACTAGCGGGGGCCTACCCTACAATGAGCAGTTCTTC
TRBJ1-1	-	TRBV4-3	-	CASSQDPTLNTEAFF	TGCGCCAGCAGCCAAGACCCCACACTGAACACTGAAGCTTTCTTT
TRBJ2-2	-	TRBV4-1	-	CASSQDGELFF	TGCGCCAGCAGCCAAGACGGGGAGCTGTTTTTT
TRBJ2-3	TRBD2	TRBV6-5	once	CASSPSGRAADTQYF	TGTGCCAGCAGTCCAAGCGGGAGGGCCGCAGATACGCAGTATTTT
TRBJ1-2	-	TRBV5-1	-	CASSPDGANYGYTF	TGCGCCAGCAGCCCGGACGGAGCTAACTATGGCTACACCTTC
TRBJ2-7	-	TRBV25-1	-	CASSESGTGNYEQYF	TGTGCCAGCAGTGAATCCGGGACGGGCAACTACGAGCAGTACTTC
TRBJ1-5	-	TRBV6-2/TRBV6-3	-	CASSYRGYSNQPQHF	TGTGCCAGCAGTTACCGGGGCTATAGCAATCAGCCCCAGCATTTT
TRBJ2-2	-	TRBV11-2	-	CASSLSSGELFF	TGTGCCAGCAGTTTGTCATCCGGGGAGCTGTTTTTT